The TCR beta chain described here comes from a study of CD4 T cells in relation to SARS-CoV-2 and coronaviruses. Study summary: After roughly ten days of antigen culture, PBMC TCR beta CDR3s were sequenced. Controls used an HIV-1 Nef peptide pool or no peptide. Findings and caveats of the study: Compared with monoreactive clones, crossreactive clones showed significantly weaker SARS-CoV-2 expansion.

TCRdb's table, derived via immunoSEQ multiplex PCR, lists solely in-frame clones and lacks some. Here the sample spans some 30,000 clones, nearly 80% being singletons. In the case of this clone: Its antigen is still unknown.

The CDR3 runs to 15 residues. Per the germline V gene, CDR1 is PRHDT and CDR2 is FYEKMQ (reference sequence). The V and J ends lost 3 bases and 3 bases respectively, with 13 bases between them. The unexposed donors gave CD4+ T cells in about 2010-2019, prior to COVID-19. CD4+ T cells were isolated from the cells after about ten days of culture. This TCR was sampled from a human donor in good health. The V gene is TRBV13, the J gene TRBJ2-3; a possible D gene is TRBD2 (6 bases). Sequencing input: CD4+ T cells from PBMCs, cultured in vitro. CDR3 in DNA: TGTGCCAGCAGCTTTGAGGGGAGGATTACAGATACGCAGTATTTT. As protein: CASSFEGRITDTQYF.